The 24 T cell receptor beta chains presented below share a single source sample, sequenced in a study of cytomegalovirus exposure and HLA in healthy donors. The PCR ran on 60 Vbeta and 13 Jbeta primers. Produced via immunoSEQ multiplex PCR; TCRdb's table is partial and in-frame only. Here the sample spans 200,000 or so clones, more than 60% being singletons. The sequenced sample consisted of PBMCs. All receptors come from a girl aged 2-9 years in good health and CMV-seronegative.

In its sample, this clone was seen once. This chain uses TRBV14 with TRBJ1-1, with 7 bases fitting TRBD1. The V and J ends lost 2 bases and 0 bases, in that order; junction bases with no gene match: 6. The length of the CDR3 is 16 residues. The germline gives CDR1 SGHDN, CDR2 FVKESK. CDR3 residues: CASSQMTGTLNTEAFF. Here the CDR3 DNA reads TGTGCCAGCAGCCAAATGACAGGGACCCTGAACACTGAAGCTTTCTTT.

The V call is TRBV30, the J call TRBJ1-2, with 12 bases matching TRBD1. Germline CDR1 is GTSNPN and CDR2 is SVGIG (reference sequence). V trimming: 4 bases; J trimming: 6 bases; junction bases outside the gene matches: 21. CDR3 length: 19 amino acids. The CDR3 here is CAWNSLVRDRGRILDGYTF. Here the CDR3 DNA reads TGTGCCTGGAATAGCCTAGTCCGGGACAGGGGGCGCATTTTGGATGGCTACACCTTC.

Comments on this clone: One end of the junction fails to match germline, which may point to a read error. The rearrangement links TRBV29-1 to TRBJ2-1; maybe TRBD2 (5 bases). Germline CDR1 reads SQVTM; CDR2 reads ANQGSEA. The CDR3 is 13 residues long. The CDR3 is CSVAGRAHNAQFF. DNA for the CDR3: TGCAGCGTGGCCGGGCGGGCCCACAATGCGCAGTTCTTC.

The chain links TRBV4-2 to TRBJ2-1, with TRBD2 identical over 7 bases. The CDR3 runs to 16 residues. V lost 0 bases and J lost 1; bases outside the gene matches: 3. Germline CDR1 is LGHNA and CDR2 is YNFKEQ. CDR3 sequence reads: CASSQEAGRSYNEQFF. In DNA form, the CDR3 reads TGTGCCAGCAGCCAAGAAGCGGGGAGGTCCTACAATGAGCAGTTCTTC.

The V and J genes are TRBV7-9 and TRBJ1-5; maybe TRBD1 (5 bases). This CDR3 is built from 13 residues. The V end was cut by 3 bases, the J end by 6 bases, with 9 bases between. Germline V gene lookup returns CDR1 SEHNR and CDR2 FQNEAQ (reference sequence). The CDR3 loop is CASSFQGGQPQHF. The DNA of the CDR3 is TGTGCCAGCAGCTTCCAGGGCGGTCAGCCCCAGCATTTT.

J is TRBJ1-2 and V is TRBV7-3, with TRBD1 identical over 9 bases. The V and J ends lost 5 bases and 1 base, in that order; junction bases with no gene match: 5. CDR3 size: 15 residues. CDR1 and CDR2 (germline): SGHTA, FQGTGA. The chain's CDR3 is CASSRTGQGNYGYTF. The CDR3 DNA is TGTGCCAGCAGCCGAACGGGACAGGGTAACTATGGCTACACCTTC.

The chain is built from TRBV4-2 and TRBJ1-1, with TRBD1 identical over 7 bases. Germline V gene lookup returns CDR1 LGHNA and CDR2 YNFKEQ. The CDR3 contains 16 residues. V was clipped by 4 bases and J by 3 bases; unmatched bases: 11. The CDR3 spells CASSRDSHGSHTEAFF. CDR3 bases: TGTGCCAGCAGCCGGGACAGCCACGGGTCCCACACTGAAGCTTTCTTT.

J is TRBJ2-7 and V is TRBV12-5; no firm D call. CDR3 size: 11 residues. The ends were cut back, 7 bases at V and 3 bases at J, with 7 bases in the middle. The V gene's germline CDR1 is LGHNT and CDR2 FRNRAP. CDR3 bases: TGTGCTAGTGCCCTTATCTACGAGCAGTACTTC. Protein product: CASALIYEQYF.

The chain combines TRBV2 with TRBJ1-5, with TRBD1 as a possible D gene (6 bases). This CDR3 has 14 amino acids. V was shortened by 6 bases and J by 2 bases, with 11 bases between the two germline ends. Germline-derived CDR1 and CDR2 are SNHLY and FYNNEI. The CDR3 DNA follows: TGTGCCAGCAGCAGGGGCAGGGGCAATCAGCCCCAGCATTTT. This codes for CASSRGRGNQPQHF. Filled out from reference TRBV2 and TRBJ1-5, the complete variable domain reads EPEVTQTPSHQVTQMGQEVILRCVPISNHLYFYWYRQILGQKVEFLVSFYNNEISEKSEIFDDQFSVERPDGSNFTLKIRSTKLEDSAMYFCASSRGRGNQPQHFGDGTRLSIL.

This clone has just a few counts. V gene TRBV6-1 combines with J gene TRBJ1-6; D remains unclear. Trimming left V 7 bases short and J 8 bases short, with 9 bases between. Germline values: CDR1 MNHNS, CDR2 SASEGT. This CDR3 spans 12 amino acids. The CDR3 spells CASISGDSPLHF. In nucleotides, the CDR3 is TGTGCCAGCATTTCCGGAGATTCACCCCTCCACTTT.

V usage is TRBV6-1 and J usage is TRBJ1-5; D may be TRBD1 (5 bases). Germline assignment: CDR1 MNHNS and CDR2 SASEGT. V was shortened by 2 bases and J by 6 bases, with 11 bases between the two germline ends. The CDR3 spans 14 residues. The CDR3 sequence is CASSELYGGQPQHF. The CDR3 coding sequence is TGTGCCAGCAGTGAACTTTACGGGGGTCAGCCCCAGCATTTT.

The rearrangement links TRBV19 to TRBJ1-4; 9 nucleotides agree with TRBD1. The V gene's germline CDR1 is LNHDA and CDR2 SQIVND (reference sequence). CDR3 length equals 15 residues. The V segment lost 7 bases and the J segment 8 bases; nucleotides outside the gene matches: 11. CDR3 sequence: CASTKTGQGTEKLFF. In DNA form, the CDR3 reads TGTGCCAGTACCAAAACGGGACAGGGTACCGAAAAACTGTTTTTT.

The gene calls are TRBV27 and TRBJ2-7; possibly TRBD2 for D (6 bases). Per the germline V gene, CDR1 is MNHEY and CDR2 is SMNVEV (reference sequence). V was trimmed by 0 bases and J by 5 bases, leaving 11 bases between them. The CDR3 extends over 14 amino acids. The CDR3 coding sequence is TGTGCCAGCAGTTTATCGGCGGGGTTCCACGAGCAGTACTTC. Translation gives CASSLSAGFHEQYF.

This chain joins TRBV7-9 and TRBJ1-3; 7 nucleotides agree with TRBD1. The CDR3 contains 17 residues. CDR1 and CDR2 from the germline V gene are SEHNR and FQNEAQ (reference sequence). V was clipped by 5 bases and J by 4 bases; unmatched bases: 14. The CDR3 loop reads CASSRSGQRVTGNTIYF. The CDR3 DNA reads as TGTGCCAGCAGCAGATCGGGACAGAGGGTCACCGGAAACACCATATATTTT.

This clone was observed a single time. The rearrangement links TRBV29-1 to TRBJ2-1, with TRBD1 as a possible D gene (6 bases). The CDR3 is made up of 13 amino acids. CDR1 and CDR2 from the germline V gene are SQVTM and ANQGSEA. Trimming pared 2 bases from V and 8 bases from J, leaving 13 bases between. CDR3 in DNA: TGCAGCGTTGAATTCGTCGCAGGGGATGAGCAGTTCTTC. This encodes CSVEFVAGDEQFF.

The V call is TRBV10-3, the J call TRBJ2-7; 8 bases line up with TRBD2. The V segment lost 0 bases and the J segment 2 bases; nucleotides outside the gene matches: 3. The CDR3 has 15 residues. The germline gives CDR1 ENHRY, CDR2 SYGVKD. The CDR3: CAISESSGGTYEQYF. CDR3 DNA sequence: TGTGCCATCAGTGAGTCCTCGGGGGGGACCTACGAGCAGTACTTC.

Of note for this clone: Compared with germline, one end of the junction differs, possibly owing to a read error. J is TRBJ1-1 and V is TRBV6-1; no reliable D call. Germline V gene lookup returns CDR1 MNHNS and CDR2 SASEGT. The CDR3 totals 14 residues. The CDR3 nucleotides read TGTGCCAGCAGTGAAGCTTCGGTGAAAACTGAAGCTTTCTTT. It encodes CASSEASVKTEAFF.

The rearrangement joins TRBV5-1 to TRBJ1-3, with TRBD1 matching 8 bases. The CDR3 covers 14 residues. The germline CDR1 and CDR2 sequences are SGHRS and YFSETQ. The J segment lost 8 bases and the V segment lost 0 bases, leaving 4 bases of the junction unmatched. CDR3 residues: CASSLEVTGDTIYF. CDR3 nucleotides: TGCGCCAGCAGCTTGGAGGTGACAGGGGACACCATATATTTT.

This chain joins TRBV19 and TRBJ1-4; 7 bases line up with TRBD1. This CDR3 region has 15 residues. Germline CDR1 and CDR2: LNHDA and SQIVND (reference sequence). V lost 5 bases and J lost 8; bases outside the gene matches: 11. CDR3 protein: CASSGSQTGNEKLFF. The CDR3 DNA sequence: TGTGCCAGTAGTGGCTCACAGACAGGGAACGAAAAACTGTTTTTT.

V is TRBV6-5 and J is TRBJ1-4, with D perhaps TRBD1 (5 bases). The germline V gene encodes CDR1 MNHEY and CDR2 SVGAGI. Trimming removed 6 bases from V and 3 bases from J, with 11 bases in between. The CDR3 is made up of 14 amino acids. CDR3 sequence (DNA): TGTGCCAGCAGAGCTAAAGGGGCTAATGAAAAACTGTTTTTT. Amino acids: CASRAKGANEKLFF.

The chain uses TRBV7-3 and TRBJ1-1; unclear D gene. V was cut by 4 bases and J by 4 bases, with 13 bases left in between. Germline V gene sequence: CDR1 SGHTA, CDR2 FQGTGA. This CDR3 is built from 14 residues. The CDR3: CASSSLGRVTEAFF. CDR3 in DNA: TGTGCCAGCAGCTCACTCGGGAGAGTCACTGAAGCTTTCTTT.

The chain employs TRBV7-9 and TRBJ2-5; no clear D. Germline V gene lookup returns CDR1 SEHNR and CDR2 FQNEAQ (reference sequence). The V gene lost 2 bases and the J gene lost 3 bases, with 7 bases spanning the gap. This CDR3 has 13 residues. The DNA of the CDR3 is TGTGCCAGCAGCTTACGAGATGAAGAGACCCAGTACTTC. This encodes CASSLRDEETQYF.

V and J are TRBV11-2 and TRBJ2-3; no definite D call. There are 15 residues in the CDR3. Trimming took 1 base from V and 3 from J, leaving 11 bases between them. In germline, CDR1 is SGHAT, CDR2 FQNNGV. The CDR3 here is CASSLAAFFTDTQYF. The DNA for the CDR3 is TGTGCCAGCAGCTTAGCTGCGTTTTTTACAGATACGCAGTATTTT.

In this sample, this clone turned up a few times. V is TRBV7-9 and J is TRBJ1-3; D may be TRBD1 (6 bases). V gave up 8 bases and J gave up 0 bases, with 11 bases separating them. From germline, CDR1 is SEHNR and CDR2 FQNEAQ (reference sequence). This CDR3 has 14 amino acids. The CDR3 bases are TGTGCCAGCGGAGCAGGGGTCTCTGGAAACACCATATATTTT. Protein: CASGAGVSGNTIYF.